This TCR beta chain originates from a study of T cell repertoires in cytomegalovirus infection. At the level of the study: Indications came from public TCR beta signatures; they pointed to CMV infection and to a matching HLA type.

V was pared by 7 bases and J by 4 bases, with 14 bases between. The CDR3 runs 14 residues. The germline V gene encodes CDR1 LNHDA and CDR2 SQIVND (reference sequence). This clonotype was counted a few times. Its cognate antigen is unknown. Study observations and caveats: The ex vivo response showed dominance by HLA-C-restricted CMV-specific TCR beta clonotypes. People with CMV and the relevant HLA were identified by cumulative public TCR beta family frequency.

TCRdb ran MiXCR on the reads and lists one entry per CDR3 protein. The sample records around 450,000 distinct CDR3 sequences, 30% to 40% being singletons. The sample was PBMCs. The TCR comes from a human donor in good health (CMV status not recorded). Some clones in this sample may be carry-over from other donors' samples. V is TRBV19 and J is TRBJ1-5, with D unresolved. Here the CDR3 DNA reads TGTGCCAGTACCCCCCCACAGATGAATCAGCCCCAGCATTTT. Its translation is CASTPPQMNQPQHF.